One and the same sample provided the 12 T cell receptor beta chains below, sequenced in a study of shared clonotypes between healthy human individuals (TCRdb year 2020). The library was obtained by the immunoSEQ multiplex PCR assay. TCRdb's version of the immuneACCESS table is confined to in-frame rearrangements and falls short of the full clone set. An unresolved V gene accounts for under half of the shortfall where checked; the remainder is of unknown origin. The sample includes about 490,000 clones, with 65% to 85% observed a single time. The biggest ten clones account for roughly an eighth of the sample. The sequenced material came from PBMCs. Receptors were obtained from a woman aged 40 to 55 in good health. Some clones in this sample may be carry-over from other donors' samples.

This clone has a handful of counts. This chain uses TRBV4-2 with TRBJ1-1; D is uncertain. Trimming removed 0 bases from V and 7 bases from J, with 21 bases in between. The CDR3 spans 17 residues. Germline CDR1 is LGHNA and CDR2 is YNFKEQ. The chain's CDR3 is CASSQDPLIGLSLEAFF. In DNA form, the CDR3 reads TGTGCCAGCAGCCAAGATCCGCTAATAGGGCTTTCCCTTGAAGCTTTCTTT.

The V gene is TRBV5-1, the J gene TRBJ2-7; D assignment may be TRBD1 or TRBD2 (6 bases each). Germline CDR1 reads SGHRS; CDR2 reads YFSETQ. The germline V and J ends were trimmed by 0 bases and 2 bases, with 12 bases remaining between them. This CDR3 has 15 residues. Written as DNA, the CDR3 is TGCGCCAGCAGCTTGGGAGTGGAGGGGGCCTACGAGCAGTACTTC. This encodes CASSLGVEGAYEQYF.

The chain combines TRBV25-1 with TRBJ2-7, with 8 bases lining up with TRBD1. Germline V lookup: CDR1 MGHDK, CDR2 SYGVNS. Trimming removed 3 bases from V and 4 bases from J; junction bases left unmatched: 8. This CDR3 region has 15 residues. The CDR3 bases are TGTGCCAGCAGTGATCCAGTGGACAGGGCGTACGAGCAGTACTTC. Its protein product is CASSDPVDRAYEQYF.

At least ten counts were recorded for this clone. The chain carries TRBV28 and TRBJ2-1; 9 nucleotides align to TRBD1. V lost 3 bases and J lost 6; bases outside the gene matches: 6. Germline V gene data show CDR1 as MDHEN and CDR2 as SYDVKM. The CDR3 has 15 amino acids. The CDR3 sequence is CASSFPETGGNEQFF. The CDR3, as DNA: TGTGCCAGCAGTTTTCCAGAGACAGGGGGCAATGAGCAGTTCTTC.

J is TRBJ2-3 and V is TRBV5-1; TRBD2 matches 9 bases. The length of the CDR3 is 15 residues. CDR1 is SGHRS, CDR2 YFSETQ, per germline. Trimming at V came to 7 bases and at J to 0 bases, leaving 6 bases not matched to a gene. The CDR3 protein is CASYLAGLSTDTQYF. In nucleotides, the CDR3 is TGCGCCAGCTACCTAGCGGGACTTAGCACAGATACGCAGTATTTT.

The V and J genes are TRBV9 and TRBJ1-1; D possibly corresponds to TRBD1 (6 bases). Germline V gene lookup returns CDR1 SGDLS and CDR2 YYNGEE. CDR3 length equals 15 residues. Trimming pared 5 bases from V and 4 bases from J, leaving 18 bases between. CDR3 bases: TGTGCCAGCAGTGTACACGGTGCCAGGGGCACTGAAGCTTTCTTT. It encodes CASSVHGARGTEAFF.

The DNA for the CDR3 is TGCGCCAGCAGCCTCGGTCGGACAGTGAGTTTTGAAGCTTTCTTT. Its translation: CASSLGRTVSFEAFF. This rearrangement joins TRBV4-1 to TRBJ1-1; weak D call: TRBD1 (6 bases). Looked up from germline, CDR1 is MGHRA and CDR2 is YSYEKL. Trimming cost V 4 bases and J 7 bases, with 19 bases left between them. The CDR3 runs to 15 residues.

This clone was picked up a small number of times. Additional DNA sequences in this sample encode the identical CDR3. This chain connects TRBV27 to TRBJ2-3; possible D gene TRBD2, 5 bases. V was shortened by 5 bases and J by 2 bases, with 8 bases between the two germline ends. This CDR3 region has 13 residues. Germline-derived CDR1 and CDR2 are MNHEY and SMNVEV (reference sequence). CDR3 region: CASSEGSTDTQYF. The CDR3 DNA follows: TGTGCCAGCAGTGAGGGTTCCACAGATACGCAGTATTTT.

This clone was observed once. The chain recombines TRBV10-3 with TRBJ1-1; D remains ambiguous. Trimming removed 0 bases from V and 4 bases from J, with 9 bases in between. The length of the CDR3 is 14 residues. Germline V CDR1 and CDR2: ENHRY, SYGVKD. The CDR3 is CAISESRDSTEAFF. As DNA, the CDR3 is TGTGCCATCAGTGAGTCGCGGGATTCCACTGAAGCTTTCTTT.

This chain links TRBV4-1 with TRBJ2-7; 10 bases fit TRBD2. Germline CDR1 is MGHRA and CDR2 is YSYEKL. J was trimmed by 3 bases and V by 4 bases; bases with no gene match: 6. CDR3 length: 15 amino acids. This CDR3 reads CASSPGGLASYEQYF. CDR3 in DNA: TGCGCCAGCAGCCCCGGGGGACTAGCGAGCTACGAGCAGTACTTC.

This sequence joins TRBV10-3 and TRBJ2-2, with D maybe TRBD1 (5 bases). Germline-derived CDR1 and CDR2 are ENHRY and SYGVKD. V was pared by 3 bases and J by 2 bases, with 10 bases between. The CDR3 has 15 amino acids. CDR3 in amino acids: CAISETGSNTGELFF. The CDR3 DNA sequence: TGTGCCATCAGTGAAACAGGAAGTAACACCGGGGAGCTGTTTTTT.

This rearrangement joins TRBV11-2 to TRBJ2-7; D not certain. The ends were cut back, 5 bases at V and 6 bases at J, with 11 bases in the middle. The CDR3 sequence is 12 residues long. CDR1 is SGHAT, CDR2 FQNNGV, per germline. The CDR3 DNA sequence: TGTGCCAGCAGCCCCCCCTGGGGCGAGCAGTACTTC. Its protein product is CASSPPWGEQYF.